The following is a T cell receptor (beta chain) sequence with its context. Its matching antigen is unknown. DNA at about 0.2 ug, 25,000 to 35,000 T cell genomes, went into sorted-subset replicate PCRs. Clones were sequenced by immunoSEQ multiplex PCR, and TCRdb holds only the in-frame ones, with some missing. The table shows around 2.5 million clones, with approximately 94% occurring only once. The data are from a study of shared clonotypes between healthy human individuals. Study results and caveats: Naive CD4 clonotype sharing across a few donors was roughly 5%. Generally, naive subsets came out with larger estimated richness than memory subsets. All-four-donor shared clonotypes had higher generation probabilities than non-shared clonotypes did.

This clonotype originated in a man younger than 35 in good health. Some clones in this sample may be carry-over from other donors' samples. The sequencing sample was made of naive CD4+ T cells from PBMCs. Subset indicated: CD45RA+ positively selected.

CDR3 region: CASSILVGANVLTF. The CDR3 DNA reads as TGTGCCAGTAGTATATTGGTTGGGGCCAACGTCCTGACTTTC. The chain has TRBV19 and TRBJ2-6, with no clear D. Germline CDR1 reads LNHDA; CDR2 reads SQIVND (reference sequence). The CDR3 contains 14 residues. Trimming shortened V by 2 bases and J by 3 bases, and 5 bases separated the two germline ends.